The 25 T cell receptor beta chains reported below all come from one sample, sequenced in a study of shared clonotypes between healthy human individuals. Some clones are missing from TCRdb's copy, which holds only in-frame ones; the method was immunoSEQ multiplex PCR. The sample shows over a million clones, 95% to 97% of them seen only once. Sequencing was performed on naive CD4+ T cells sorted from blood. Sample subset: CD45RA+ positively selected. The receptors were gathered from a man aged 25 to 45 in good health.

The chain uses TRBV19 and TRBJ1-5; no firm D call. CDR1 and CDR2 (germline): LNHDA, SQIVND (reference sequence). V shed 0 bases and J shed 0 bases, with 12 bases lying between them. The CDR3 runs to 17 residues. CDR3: CASSIDRSGYSNQPQHF. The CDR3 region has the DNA TGTGCCAGTAGTATAGATCGCTCTGGGTATAGCAATCAGCCCCAGCATTTT.

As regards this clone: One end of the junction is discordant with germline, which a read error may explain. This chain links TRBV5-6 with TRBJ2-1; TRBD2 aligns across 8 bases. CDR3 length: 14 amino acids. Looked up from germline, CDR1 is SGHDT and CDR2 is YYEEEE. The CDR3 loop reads CASSPSGPNNGQFF. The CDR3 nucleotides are TGTGCCAGCAGCCCTAGCGGGCCAAACAATGGGCAGTTCTTC.

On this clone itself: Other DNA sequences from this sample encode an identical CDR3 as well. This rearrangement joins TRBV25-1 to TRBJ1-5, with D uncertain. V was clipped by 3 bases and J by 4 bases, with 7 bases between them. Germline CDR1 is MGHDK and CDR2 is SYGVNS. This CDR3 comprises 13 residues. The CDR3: CASSDGGNQPQHF. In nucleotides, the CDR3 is TGTGCCAGCAGTGATGGCGGAAATCAGCCCCAGCATTTT.

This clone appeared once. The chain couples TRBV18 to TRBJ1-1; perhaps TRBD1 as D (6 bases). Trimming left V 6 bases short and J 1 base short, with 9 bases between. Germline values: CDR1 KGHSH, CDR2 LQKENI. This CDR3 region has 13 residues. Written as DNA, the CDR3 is TGTGCCAGCTCTAAGGGGGGGAACACTGAAGCTTTCTTT. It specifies CASSKGGNTEAFF.

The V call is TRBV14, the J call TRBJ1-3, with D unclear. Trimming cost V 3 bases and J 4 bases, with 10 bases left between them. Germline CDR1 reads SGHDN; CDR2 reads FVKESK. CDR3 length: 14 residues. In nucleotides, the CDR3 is TGTGCCAGCAGCCAGGTGGCGTCGGGAAACACCATATATTTT. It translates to CASSQVASGNTIYF.

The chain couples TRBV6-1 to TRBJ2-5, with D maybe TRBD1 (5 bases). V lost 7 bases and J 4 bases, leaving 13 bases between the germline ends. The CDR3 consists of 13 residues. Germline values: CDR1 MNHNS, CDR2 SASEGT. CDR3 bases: TGTGCCAGCACAGGGCCACCAAGAGAGACCCAGTACTTC. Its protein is CASTGPPRETQYF.

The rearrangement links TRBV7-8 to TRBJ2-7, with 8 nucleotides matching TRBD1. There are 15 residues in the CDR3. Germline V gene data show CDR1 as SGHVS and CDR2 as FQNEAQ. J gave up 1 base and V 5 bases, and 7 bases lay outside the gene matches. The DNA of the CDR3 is TGTGCCAGCAGCCCGAGGGACAGGCAGTCCTACGAGCAGTACTTC. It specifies CASSPRDRQSYEQYF.

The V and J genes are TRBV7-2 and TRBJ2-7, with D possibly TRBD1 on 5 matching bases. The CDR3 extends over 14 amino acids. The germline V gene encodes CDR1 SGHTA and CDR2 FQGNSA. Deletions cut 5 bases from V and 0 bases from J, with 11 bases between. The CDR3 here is CASSTRQSSYEQYF. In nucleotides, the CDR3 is TGTGCCAGCAGCACCCGACAGAGCTCCTACGAGCAGTACTTC.

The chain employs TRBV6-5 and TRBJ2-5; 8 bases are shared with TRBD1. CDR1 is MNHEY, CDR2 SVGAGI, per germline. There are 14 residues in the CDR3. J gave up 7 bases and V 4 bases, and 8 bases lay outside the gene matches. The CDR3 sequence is CASSFNRGSGTQYF. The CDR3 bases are TGTGCCAGCAGTTTCAACAGGGGGTCAGGGACCCAGTACTTC.

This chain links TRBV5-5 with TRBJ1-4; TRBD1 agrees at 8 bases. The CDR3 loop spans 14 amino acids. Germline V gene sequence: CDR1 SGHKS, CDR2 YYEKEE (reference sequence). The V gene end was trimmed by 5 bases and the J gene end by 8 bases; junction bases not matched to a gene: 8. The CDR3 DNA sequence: TGTGCCAGCAGACTGACAGGGGCGGGGGAAAAACTGTTTTTT. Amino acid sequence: CASRLTGAGEKLFF.

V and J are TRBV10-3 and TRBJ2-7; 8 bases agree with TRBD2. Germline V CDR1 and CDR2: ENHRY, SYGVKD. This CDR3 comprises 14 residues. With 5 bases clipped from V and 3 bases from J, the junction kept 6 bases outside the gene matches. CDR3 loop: CAISRTGGDYEQYF. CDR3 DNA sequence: TGTGCCATCAGTAGAACGGGGGGGGACTACGAGCAGTACTTC.

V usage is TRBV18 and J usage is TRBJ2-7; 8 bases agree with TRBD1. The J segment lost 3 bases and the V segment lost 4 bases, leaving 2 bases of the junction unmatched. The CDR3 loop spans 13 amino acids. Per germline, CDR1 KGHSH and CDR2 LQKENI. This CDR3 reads CASSLDRVYEQYF. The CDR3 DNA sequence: TGTGCCAGCTCACTGGACAGGGTCTACGAGCAGTACTTC.

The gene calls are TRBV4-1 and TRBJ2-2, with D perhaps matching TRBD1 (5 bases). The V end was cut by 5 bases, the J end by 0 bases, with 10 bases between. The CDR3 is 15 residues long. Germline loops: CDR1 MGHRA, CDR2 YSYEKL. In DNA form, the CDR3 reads TGCGCCAGCAGCTTTAGACAGACGAACACCGGGGAGCTGTTTTTT. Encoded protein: CASSFRQTNTGELFF.

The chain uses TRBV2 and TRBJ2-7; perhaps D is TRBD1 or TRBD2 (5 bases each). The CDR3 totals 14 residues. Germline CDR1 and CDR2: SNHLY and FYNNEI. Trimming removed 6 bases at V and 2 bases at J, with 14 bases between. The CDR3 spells CASRMGPRTYEQYF. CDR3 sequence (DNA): TGTGCCAGCAGGATGGGACCGCGTACCTACGAGCAGTACTTC.

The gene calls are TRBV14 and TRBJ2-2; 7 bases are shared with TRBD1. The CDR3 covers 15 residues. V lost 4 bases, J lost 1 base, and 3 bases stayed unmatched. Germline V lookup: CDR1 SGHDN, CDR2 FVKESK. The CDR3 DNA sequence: TGTGCCAGCAGCCCGGGACAGCAGAACACCGGGGAGCTGTTTTTT. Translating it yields CASSPGQQNTGELFF.

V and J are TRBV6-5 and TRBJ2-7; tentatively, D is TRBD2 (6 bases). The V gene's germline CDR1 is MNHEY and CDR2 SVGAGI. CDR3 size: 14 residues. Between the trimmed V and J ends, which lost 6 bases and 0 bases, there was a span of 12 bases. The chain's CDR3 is CASSRGRSSYEQYF. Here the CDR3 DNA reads TGTGCCAGCAGCCGAGGGAGGAGCTCCTACGAGCAGTACTTC.

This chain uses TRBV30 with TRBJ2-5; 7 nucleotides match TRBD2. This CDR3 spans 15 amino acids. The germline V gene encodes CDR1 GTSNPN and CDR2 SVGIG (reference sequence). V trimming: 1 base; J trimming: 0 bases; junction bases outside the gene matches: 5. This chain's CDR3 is CAWSASGRYQETQYF. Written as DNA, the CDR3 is TGTGCCTGGAGTGCTAGCGGTCGTTACCAAGAGACCCAGTACTTC.

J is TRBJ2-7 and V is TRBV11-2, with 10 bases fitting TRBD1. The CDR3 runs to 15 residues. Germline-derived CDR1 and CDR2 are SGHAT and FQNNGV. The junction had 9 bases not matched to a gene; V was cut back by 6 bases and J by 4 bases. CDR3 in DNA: TGTGCCAGCAGTTCCCTCCGGGACAGGGGTTACGAGCAGTACTTC. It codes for CASSSLRDRGYEQYF. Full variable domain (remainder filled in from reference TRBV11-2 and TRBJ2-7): EAGVAQSPRYKIIEKRQSVAFWCNPISGHATLYWYQQILGQGPKLLIQFQNNGVVDDSQLPKDRFSAERLKGVDSTLKIQPAKLEDSAVYLCASSSLRDRGYEQYFGPGTRLTVT.

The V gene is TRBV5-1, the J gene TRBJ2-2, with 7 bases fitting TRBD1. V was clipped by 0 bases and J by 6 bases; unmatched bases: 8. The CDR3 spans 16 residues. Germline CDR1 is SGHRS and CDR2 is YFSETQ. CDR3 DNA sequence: TGCGCCAGCAGCTTGGACAGGGGCGGGCAGGCCGGGGAGCTGTTTTTT. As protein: CASSLDRGGQAGELFF.

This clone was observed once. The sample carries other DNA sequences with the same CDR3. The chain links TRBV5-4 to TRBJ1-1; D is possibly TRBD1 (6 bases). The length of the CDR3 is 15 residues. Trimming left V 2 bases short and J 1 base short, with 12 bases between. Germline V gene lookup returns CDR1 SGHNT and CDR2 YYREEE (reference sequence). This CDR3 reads CASSLQTGWNTEAFF. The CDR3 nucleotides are TGTGCCAGCAGCTTACAGACAGGTTGGAACACTGAAGCTTTCTTT.

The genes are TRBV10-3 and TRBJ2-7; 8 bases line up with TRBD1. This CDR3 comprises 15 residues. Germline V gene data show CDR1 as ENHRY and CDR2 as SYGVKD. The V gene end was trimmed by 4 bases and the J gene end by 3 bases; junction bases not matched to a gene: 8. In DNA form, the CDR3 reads TGTGCCATCAGTGGTGGACAGGGTCTCGACTACGAGCAGTACTTC. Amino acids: CAISGGQGLDYEQYF.

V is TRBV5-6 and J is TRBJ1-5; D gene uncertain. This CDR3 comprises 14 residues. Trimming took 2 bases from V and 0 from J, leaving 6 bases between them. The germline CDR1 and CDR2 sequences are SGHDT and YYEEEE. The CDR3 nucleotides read TGTGCCAGCAGCTTTGGGTATAGCAATCAGCCCCAGCATTTT. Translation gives CASSFGYSNQPQHF. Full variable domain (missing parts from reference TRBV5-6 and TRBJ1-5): DAGVTQSPTHLIKTRGQQVTLRCSPKSGHDTVSWYQQALGQGPQFIFQYYEEEERQRGNFPDRFSGHQFPNYSSELNVNALLLGDSALYLCASSFGYSNQPQHFGDGTRLSIL.

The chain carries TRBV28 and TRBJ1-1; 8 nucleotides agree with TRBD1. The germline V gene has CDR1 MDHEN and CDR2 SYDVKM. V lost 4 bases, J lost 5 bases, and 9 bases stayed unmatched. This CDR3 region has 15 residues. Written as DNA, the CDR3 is TGTGCCAGCAGTTCCAACTACAGGGGGTTGACTGAAGCTTTCTTT. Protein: CASSSNYRGLTEAFF.

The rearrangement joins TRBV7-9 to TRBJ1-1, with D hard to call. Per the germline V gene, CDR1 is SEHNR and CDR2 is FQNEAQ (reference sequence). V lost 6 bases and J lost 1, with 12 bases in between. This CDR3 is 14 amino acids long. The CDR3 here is CASRPLFTNTEAFF. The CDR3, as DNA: TGTGCCAGCAGACCCCTATTTACGAACACTGAAGCTTTCTTT.

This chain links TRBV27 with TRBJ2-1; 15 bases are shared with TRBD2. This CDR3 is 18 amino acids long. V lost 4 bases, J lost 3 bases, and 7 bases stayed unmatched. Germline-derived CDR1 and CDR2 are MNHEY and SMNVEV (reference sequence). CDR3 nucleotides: TGTGCCAGCAGTTCCACCGGACTAGCGGGAGGGGGCTACAATGAGCAGTTCTTC. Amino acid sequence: CASSSTGLAGGGYNEQFF.